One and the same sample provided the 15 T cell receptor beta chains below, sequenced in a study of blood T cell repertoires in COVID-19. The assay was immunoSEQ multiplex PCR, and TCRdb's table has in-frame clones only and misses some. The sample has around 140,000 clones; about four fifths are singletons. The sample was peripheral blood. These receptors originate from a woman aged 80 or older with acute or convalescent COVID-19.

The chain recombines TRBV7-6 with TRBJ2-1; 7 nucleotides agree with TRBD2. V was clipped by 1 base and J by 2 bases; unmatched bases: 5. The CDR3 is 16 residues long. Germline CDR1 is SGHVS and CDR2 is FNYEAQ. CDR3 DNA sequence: TGTGCCAGCAGCTTAGGTCGAGCGGGGACCTACAATGAGCAGTTCTTC. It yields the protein CASSLGRAGTYNEQFF. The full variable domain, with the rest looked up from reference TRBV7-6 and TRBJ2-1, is GAGVSQSPRYKVTKRGQDVALRCDPISGHVSLYWYRQALGQGPEFLTYFNYEAQQDKSGLPNDRFSAERPEGSISTLTIQRTEQRDSAMYRCASSLGRAGTYNEQFFGPGTRLTVL.

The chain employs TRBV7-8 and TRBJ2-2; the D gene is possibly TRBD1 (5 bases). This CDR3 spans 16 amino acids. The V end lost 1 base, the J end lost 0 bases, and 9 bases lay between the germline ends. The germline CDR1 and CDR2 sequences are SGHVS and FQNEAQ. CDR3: CASSLDRSPNTGELFF. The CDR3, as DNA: TGTGCCAGCAGCTTAGACAGGTCCCCGAACACCGGGGAGCTGTTTTTT.

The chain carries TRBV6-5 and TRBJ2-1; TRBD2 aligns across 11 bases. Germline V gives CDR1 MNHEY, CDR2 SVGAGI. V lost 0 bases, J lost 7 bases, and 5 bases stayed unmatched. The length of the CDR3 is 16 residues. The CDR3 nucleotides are TGTGCCAGCAGTTACTCGATGACTAGCGGGAAGAATGAGCAGTTCTTC. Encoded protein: CASSYSMTSGKNEQFF.

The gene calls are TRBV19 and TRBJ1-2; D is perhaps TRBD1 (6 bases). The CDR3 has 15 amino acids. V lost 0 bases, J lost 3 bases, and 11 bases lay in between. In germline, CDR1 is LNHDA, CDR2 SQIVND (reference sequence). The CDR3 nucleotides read TGTGCCAGTAGTATAGACGGCAGGGGCTACTATGGCTACACCTTC. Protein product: CASSIDGRGYYGYTF.

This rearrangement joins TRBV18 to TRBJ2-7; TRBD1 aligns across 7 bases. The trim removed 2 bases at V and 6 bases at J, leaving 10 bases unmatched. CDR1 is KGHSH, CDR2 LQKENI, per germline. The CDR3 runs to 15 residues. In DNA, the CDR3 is TGTGCCAGCTCACCATCATCAGGGGGTCCGTTCGAGCAGTACTTC. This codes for CASSPSSGGPFEQYF.

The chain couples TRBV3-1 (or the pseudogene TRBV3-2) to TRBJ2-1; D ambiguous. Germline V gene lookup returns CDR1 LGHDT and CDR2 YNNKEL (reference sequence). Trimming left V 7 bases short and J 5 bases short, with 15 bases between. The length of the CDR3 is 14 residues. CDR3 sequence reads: CASMRGGGNNEQFF. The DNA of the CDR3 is TGTGCCAGCATGCGCGGTGGTGGAAACAATGAGCAGTTCTTC.

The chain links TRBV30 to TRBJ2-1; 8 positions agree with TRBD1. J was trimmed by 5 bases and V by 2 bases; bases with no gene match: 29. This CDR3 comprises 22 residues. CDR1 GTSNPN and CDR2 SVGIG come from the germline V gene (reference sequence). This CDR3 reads CAWSPLEPRRTGFRALDNEQFF. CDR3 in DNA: TGTGCCTGGAGTCCCCTCGAGCCGCGTCGGACAGGGTTTAGGGCATTGGACAATGAGCAGTTCTTC.

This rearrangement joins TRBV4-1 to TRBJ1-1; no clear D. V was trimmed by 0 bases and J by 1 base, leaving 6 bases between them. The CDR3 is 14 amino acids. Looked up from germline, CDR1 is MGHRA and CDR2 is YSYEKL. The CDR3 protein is CASSQDWRNTEAFF. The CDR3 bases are TGCGCCAGCAGCCAAGATTGGAGGAACACTGAAGCTTTCTTT.

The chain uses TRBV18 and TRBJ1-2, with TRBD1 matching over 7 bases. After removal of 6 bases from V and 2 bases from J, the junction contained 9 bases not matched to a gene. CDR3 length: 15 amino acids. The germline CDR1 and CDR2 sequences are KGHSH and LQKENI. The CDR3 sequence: CASSLRQGQNYGYTF. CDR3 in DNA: TGTGCCAGCTCGCTTAGACAGGGACAGAACTATGGCTACACCTTC.

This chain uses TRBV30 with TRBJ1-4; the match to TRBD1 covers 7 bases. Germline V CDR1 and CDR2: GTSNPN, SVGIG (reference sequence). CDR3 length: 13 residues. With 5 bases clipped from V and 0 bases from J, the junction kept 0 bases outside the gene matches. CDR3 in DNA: TGTGCCTGGGGGACAGCAACTAATGAAAAACTGTTTTTT. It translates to CAWGTATNEKLFF.

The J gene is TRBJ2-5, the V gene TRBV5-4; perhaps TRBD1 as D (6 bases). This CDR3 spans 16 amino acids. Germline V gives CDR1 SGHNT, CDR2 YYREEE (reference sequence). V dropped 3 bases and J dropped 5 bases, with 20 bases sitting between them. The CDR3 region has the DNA TGTGCCAGCAGCTCGAGAACCCGGACAGCTGCGGAGACCCAGTACTTC. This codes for CASSSRTRTAAETQYF. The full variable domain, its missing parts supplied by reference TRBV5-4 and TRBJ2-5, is ETGVTQSPTHLIKTRGQQVTLRCSSQSGHNTVSWYQQALGQGPQFIFQYYREEENGRGNFPPRFSGLQFPNYSSELNVNALELDDSALYLCASSSRTRTAAETQYFGPGTRLLVL.

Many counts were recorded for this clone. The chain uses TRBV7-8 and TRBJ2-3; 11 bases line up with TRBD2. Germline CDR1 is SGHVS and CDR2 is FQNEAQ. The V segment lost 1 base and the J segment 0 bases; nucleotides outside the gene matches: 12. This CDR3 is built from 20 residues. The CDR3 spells CASSLVASGGISLSTDTQYF. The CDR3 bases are TGTGCCAGCAGCTTAGTGGCTAGCGGGGGGATAAGCCTTAGCACAGATACGCAGTATTTT.

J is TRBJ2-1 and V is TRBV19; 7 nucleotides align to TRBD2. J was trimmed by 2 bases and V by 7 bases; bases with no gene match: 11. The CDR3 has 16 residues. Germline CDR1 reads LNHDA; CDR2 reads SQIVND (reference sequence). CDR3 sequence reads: CASTSKRGGPYNEQFF. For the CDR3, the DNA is TGTGCCAGTACCTCGAAGCGGGGAGGGCCCTACAATGAGCAGTTCTTC.

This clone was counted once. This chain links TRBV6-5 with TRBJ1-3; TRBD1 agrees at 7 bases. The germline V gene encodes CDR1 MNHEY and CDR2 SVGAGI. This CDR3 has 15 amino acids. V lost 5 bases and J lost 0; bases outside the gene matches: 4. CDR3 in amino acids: CASSTTGASGNTIYF. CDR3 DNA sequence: TGTGCCAGCAGTACTACAGGGGCCTCTGGAAACACCATATATTTT.

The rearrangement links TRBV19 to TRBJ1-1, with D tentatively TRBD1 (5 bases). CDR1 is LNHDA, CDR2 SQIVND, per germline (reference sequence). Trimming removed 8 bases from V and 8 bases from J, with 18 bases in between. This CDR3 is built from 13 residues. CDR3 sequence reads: CASSWDTGAEAFF. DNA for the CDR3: TGTGCCAGTTCCTGGGATACAGGTGCCGAAGCTTTCTTT.